This TCR beta chain was captured in a study of control samples from healthy donors and cancer patients. Produced via immunoSEQ multiplex PCR; TCRdb's table is partial and in-frame only. Among over 100,000 clones, approximately 88% were seen once, and the ten largest hold less than 4%. After removal of 0 bases from V and 7 bases from J, the junction contained 3 bases not matched to a gene. CDR1 is MNHEY and CDR2 is SMNVEV in the germline V gene (reference sequence). This CDR3 is built from 14 residues. The chain uses TRBV27 and TRBJ2-1; 7 nucleotides match TRBD2. This clonotype was sampled from a man between 40 and 49 years old in good health. The source material was blood. The CDR3 region has the DNA TGTGCCAGCAGTTTATCTGCTAGCGGAAATGAGCAGTTCTTC. Amino acid sequence: CASSLSASGNEQFF.